This T cell receptor (beta chain) was found in a study of blood T cell repertoires in COVID-19. From germline, CDR1 is SNHLY and CDR2 FYNNEI. Trimming stripped 6 bases from V and 11 bases from J, with 10 bases between. There are 10 residues in the CDR3. In the original processing: Reference gene primer amplification in the assay estimated nucleated cell counts. The protocol was immunoSEQ multiplex PCR, while the TCRdb copy is restricted to in-frame clones and leaves out a portion. V, J and clone size reflect that table, while D and trimming were determined from the DNA. The sample lists under 250,000 clones, approximately 89% occurring once.

The sequencing input was PBMCs or T cells enriched from blood (not recorded which). The TCR was taken from a woman in her 30s who had been exposed to COVID-19. V usage is TRBV2 and J usage is TRBJ1-1; D perhaps matches TRBD1 (5 bases). DNA for the CDR3: TGTGCCAGCAGGGCAGGGTGGGCTTTCTTT. Translating it yields CASRAGWAFF.